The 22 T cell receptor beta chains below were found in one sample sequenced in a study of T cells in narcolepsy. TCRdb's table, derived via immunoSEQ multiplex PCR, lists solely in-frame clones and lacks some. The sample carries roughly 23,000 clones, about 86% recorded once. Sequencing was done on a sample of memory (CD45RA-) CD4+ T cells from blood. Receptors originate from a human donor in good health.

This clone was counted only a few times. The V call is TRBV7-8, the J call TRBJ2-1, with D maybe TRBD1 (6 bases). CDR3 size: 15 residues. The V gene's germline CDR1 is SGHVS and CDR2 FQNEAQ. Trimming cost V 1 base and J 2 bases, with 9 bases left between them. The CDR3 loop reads CASSLESGAYNEQFF. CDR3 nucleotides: TGTGCCAGCAGCTTAGAGTCAGGGGCCTACAATGAGCAGTTCTTC.

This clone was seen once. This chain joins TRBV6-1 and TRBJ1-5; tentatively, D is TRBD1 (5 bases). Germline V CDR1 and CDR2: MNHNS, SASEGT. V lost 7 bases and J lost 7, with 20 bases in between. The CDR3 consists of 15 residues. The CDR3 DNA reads TGTGCCAGCACCTTCGGGACGGTGAACCCCCAGCCCCAGCATTTT. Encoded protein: CASTFGTVNPQPQHF.

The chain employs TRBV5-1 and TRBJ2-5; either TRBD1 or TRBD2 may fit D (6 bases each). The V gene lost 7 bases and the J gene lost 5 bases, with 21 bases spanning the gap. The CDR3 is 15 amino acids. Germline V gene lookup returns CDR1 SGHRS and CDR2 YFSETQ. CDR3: CASGPLGGTSETQYF. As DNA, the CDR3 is TGCGCCAGCGGGCCATTAGGGGGGACTTCGGAGACCCAGTACTTC.

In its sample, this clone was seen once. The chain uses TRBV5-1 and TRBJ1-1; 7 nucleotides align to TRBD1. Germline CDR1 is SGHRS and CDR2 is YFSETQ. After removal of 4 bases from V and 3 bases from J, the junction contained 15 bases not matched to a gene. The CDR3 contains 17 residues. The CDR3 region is CASSPILGGQTHTEAFF. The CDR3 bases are TGCGCCAGCAGCCCCATCCTCGGGGGACAGACTCACACTGAAGCTTTCTTT.

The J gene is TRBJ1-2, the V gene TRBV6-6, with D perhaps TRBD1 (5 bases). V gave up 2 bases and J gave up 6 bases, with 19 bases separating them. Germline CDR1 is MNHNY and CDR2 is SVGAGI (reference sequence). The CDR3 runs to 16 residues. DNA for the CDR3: TGTGCCAGCAGTTACCGGGATTGGGGAGGGGAAGATGGCTACACCTTC. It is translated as CASSYRDWGGEDGYTF.

The CDR3 region is CASSLREETQYF. DNA for the CDR3: TGTGCCAGCAGCTTAAGGGAAGAGACCCAGTACTTC. The V and J genes are TRBV5-4 and TRBJ2-5; no clear D. The CDR3 runs 12 residues. CDR1 is SGHNT and CDR2 is YYREEE in the germline V gene (reference sequence). Trimming pared 2 bases from V and 3 bases from J, leaving 5 bases between.

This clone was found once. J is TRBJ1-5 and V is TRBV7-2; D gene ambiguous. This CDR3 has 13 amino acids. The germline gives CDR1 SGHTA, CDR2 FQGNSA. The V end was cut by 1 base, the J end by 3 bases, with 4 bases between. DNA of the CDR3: TGTGCCAGCAGCTTAGTCTACAATCAGCCCCAGCATTTT. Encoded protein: CASSLVYNQPQHF.

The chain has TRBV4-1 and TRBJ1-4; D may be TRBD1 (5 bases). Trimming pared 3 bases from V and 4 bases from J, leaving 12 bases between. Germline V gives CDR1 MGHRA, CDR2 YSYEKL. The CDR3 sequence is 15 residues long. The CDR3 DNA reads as TGCGCCAGCAGCCAGGGGCCGGCGGGTAATGAAAAACTGTTTTTT. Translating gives CASSQGPAGNEKLFF.

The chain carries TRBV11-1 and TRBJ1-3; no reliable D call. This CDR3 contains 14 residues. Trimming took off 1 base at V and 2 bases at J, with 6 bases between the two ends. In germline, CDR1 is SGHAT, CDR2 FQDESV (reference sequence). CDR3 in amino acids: CASSLGSTGNTIYF. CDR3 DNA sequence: TGTGCCAGCAGCTTAGGATCAACTGGAAACACCATATATTTT.

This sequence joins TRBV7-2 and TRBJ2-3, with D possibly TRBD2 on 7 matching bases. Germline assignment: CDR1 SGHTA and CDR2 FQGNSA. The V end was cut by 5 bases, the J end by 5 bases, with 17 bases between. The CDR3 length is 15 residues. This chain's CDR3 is CASSGRGAGEDTQYF. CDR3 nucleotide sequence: TGTGCCAGCAGCGGCCGGGGGGCGGGTGAAGATACGCAGTATTTT.

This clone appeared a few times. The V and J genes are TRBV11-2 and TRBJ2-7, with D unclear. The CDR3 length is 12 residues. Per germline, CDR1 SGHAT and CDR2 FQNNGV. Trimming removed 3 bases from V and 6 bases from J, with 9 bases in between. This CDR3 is CASSFGGPEQYF. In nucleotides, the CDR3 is TGTGCCAGCAGCTTTGGCGGTCCCGAGCAGTACTTC.

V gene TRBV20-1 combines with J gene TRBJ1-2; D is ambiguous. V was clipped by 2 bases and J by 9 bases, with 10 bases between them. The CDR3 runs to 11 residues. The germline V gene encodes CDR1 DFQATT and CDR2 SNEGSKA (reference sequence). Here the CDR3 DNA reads TGCAGTGCTAGAAAGGGAAATAGCTACACCTTC. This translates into CSARKGNSYTF.

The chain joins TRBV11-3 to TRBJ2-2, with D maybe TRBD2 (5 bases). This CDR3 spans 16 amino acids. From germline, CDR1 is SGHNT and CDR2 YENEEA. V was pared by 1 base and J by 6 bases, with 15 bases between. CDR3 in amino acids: CASSLGRDSAAGELFF. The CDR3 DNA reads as TGTGCCAGCAGCTTAGGCCGGGATTCAGCGGCCGGGGAGCTGTTTTTT.

The chain's CDR3 is CASSEGPNYGYTF. The CDR3 DNA sequence: TGTGCCAGCAGTGAAGGACCTAACTATGGCTACACCTTC. The genes are TRBV2 and TRBJ1-2; no reliable D call. V was pared by 1 base and J by 0 bases, with 3 bases between. Germline-derived CDR1 and CDR2 are SNHLY and FYNNEI. The CDR3 is 13 amino acids.

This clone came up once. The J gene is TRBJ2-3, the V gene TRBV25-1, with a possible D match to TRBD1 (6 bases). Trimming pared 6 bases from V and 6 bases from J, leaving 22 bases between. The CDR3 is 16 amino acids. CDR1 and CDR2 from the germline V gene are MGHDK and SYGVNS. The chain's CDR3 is CASSLPRGILSDTQYF. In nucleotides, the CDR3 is TGTGCCAGCAGCCTCCCTAGGGGGATCCTCTCGGATACGCAGTATTTT.

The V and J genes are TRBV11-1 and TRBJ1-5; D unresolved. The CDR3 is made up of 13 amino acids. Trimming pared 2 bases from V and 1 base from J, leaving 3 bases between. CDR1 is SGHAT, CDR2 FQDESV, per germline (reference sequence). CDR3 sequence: CASSLWSNQPQHF. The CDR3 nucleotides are TGTGCCAGCAGCTTATGGAGCAATCAGCCCCAGCATTTT.

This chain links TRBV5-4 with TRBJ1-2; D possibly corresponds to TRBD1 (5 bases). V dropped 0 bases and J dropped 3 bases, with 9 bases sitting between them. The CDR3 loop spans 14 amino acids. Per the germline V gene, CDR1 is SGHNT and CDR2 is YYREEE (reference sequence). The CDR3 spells CASSLGQFHYGYTF. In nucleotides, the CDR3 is TGTGCCAGCAGCTTGGGACAGTTTCACTATGGCTACACCTTC.

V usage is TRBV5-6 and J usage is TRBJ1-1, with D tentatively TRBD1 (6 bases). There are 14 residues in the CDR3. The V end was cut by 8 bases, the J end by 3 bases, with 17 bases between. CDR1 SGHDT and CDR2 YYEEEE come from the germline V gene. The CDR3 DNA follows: TGTGCCAGTACCTACAGGGAGGGCGACACTGAAGCTTTCTTT. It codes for CASTYREGDTEAFF. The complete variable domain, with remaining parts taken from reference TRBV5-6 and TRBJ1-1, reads DAGVTQSPTHLIKTRGQQVTLRCSPKSGHDTVSWYQQALGQGPQFIFQYYEEEERQRGNFPDRFSGHQFPNYSSELNVNALLLGDSALYLCASTYREGDTEAFFGQGTRLTVV.

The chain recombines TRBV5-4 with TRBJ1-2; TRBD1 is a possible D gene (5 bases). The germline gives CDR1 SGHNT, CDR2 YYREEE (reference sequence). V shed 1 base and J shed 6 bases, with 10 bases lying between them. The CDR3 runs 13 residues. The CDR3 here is CASSLQGRDGYTF. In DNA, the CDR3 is TGTGCCAGCAGCTTGCAGGGAAGGGATGGCTACACCTTC.

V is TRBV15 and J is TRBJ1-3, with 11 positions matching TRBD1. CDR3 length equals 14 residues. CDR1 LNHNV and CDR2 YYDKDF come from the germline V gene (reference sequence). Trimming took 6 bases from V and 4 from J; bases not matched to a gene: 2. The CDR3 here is CATRDRGRGNTIYF. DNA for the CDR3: TGTGCCACCAGGGACAGGGGGCGCGGAAACACCATATATTTT.

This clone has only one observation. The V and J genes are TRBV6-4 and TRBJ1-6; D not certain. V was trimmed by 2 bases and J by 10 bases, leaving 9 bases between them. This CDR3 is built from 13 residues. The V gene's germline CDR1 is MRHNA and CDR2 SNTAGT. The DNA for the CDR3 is TGTGCCAGCAGTGACCTCTTCGGGTCACCCCTCCACTTT. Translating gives CASSDLFGSPLHF.

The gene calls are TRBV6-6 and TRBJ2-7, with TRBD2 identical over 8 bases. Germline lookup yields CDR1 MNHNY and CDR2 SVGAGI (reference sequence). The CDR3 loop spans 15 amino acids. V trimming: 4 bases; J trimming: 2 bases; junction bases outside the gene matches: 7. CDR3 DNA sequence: TGTGCCAGCAGTTTGGTAGCGGGGTATACCTACGAGCAGTACTTC. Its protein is CASSLVAGYTYEQYF.